A single TCR beta chain is shown here with its context. What it binds is not known. The data were obtained in a study of cytomegalovirus exposure and HLA in healthy donors. Study-wide points: Later analysis placed DRB1 highest and HLA-C lowest in TCR association rates, which differed by HLA locus. The dataset shows that most TCR sequences were rare, while some public TCRs occurred in many donors.

PCR amplification relied on 60 Vbeta primers (plus 13 Jbeta primers). In the authors' workflow: A later analysis tallied tens of millions of unique TCR beta chains, some 12 million of them shared. TCRdb keeps only in-frame clones here, not all; method: immunoSEQ multiplex PCR. V and J calls and clone size come straight from that table; D and trimming were deduced from the DNA. The profile covers 170,000 or so clones, with less than 80% appearing a single time and about 0.72% taken by the ten largest. Donors showed nominal health when sampled, although they likely had unrecorded immune exposures. V was pared by 2 bases and J by 7 bases, with 7 bases of the junction left unmatched. This CDR3 spans 14 amino acids. Germline-derived CDR1 and CDR2 are MNHEY and SVGAGI.

The specimen sequenced was PBMCs. The gene calls are TRBV6-5 and TRBJ1-1, with TRBD1 matching 7 bases. This sequence was found in a woman aged 40-49 years in good health and CMV-seronegative. The CDR3 spells CASSYGTESYEAFF. The CDR3 DNA reads as TGTGCCAGCAGTTACGGGACAGAGAGTTATGAAGCTTTCTTT.